This T cell receptor (beta chain) was found in a study of tumor and adjacent non-tumor tissue in lung cancer. Study summary: Patients comprised approximately eleven adenocarcinoma, a couple of squamous cell carcinoma and 1 small cell lung cancer. Stage I to III disease affected over nine men and about 5 women aged roughly 31 to 85.

Note on this clonotype: Its cognate antigen is unknown. Its ends do not fully match the called genes, so a read error is possible.

This CDR3 spans 14 amino acids. Germline V gene sequence: CDR1 SGHAT, CDR2 FQNNGV. The library came from three nested PCR rounds adapted from ARM-PCR protocols. TCRdb reprocessed the multiplex PCR reads with MiXCR, giving one entry per CDR3 protein. The table lists under 140,000 distinct CDR3 sequences, approximately 87% of them singletons. This sample's RNA came from whole unsorted tissue. Study-wide results and limits: Significantly higher TCR diversity was found in tumor than normal lung. In normal lung, the top 100 clones were significantly more dominant than in tumor.

Sequenced input: lung tumor tissue. The chain is built from TRBV11-2 and TRBJ2-7, with 7 nucleotides matching TRBD1. The TCR was taken from a man in his 70s with non-small cell lung cancer. CDR3 sequence reads: CASSGDSIICEHYF. For the CDR3, the DNA is TGTGCCAGCAGCGGGGACAGCATAATCTGCGAGCACTACTTC.